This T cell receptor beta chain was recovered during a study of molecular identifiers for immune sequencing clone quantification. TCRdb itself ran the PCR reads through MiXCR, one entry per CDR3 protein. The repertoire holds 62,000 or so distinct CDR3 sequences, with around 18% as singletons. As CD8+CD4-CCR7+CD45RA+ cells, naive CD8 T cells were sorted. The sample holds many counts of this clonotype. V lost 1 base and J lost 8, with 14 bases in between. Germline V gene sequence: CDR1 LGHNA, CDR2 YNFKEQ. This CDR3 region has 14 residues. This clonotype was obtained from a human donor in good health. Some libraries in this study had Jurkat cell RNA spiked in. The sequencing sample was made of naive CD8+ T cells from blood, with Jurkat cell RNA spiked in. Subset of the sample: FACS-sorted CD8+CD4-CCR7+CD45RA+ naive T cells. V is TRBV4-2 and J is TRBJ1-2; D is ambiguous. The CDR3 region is CASSQGVGGDGYTF. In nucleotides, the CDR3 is TGTGCCAGCAGCCAAGGGGTCGGAGGTGACGGCTACACCTTC.